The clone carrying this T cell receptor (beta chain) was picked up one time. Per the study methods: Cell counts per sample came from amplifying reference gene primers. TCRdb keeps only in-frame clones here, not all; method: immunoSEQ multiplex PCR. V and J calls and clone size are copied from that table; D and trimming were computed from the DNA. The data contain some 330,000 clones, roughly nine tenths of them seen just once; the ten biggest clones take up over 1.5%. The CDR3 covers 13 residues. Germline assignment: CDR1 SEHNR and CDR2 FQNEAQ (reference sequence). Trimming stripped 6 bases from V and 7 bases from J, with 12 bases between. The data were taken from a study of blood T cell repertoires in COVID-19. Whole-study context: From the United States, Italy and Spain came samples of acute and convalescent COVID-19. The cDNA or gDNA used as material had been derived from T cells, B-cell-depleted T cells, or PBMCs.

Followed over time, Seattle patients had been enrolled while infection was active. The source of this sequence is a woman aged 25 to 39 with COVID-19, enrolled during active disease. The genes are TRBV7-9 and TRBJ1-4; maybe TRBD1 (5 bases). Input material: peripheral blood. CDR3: CASSSGLSEKLFF. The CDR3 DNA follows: TGTGCCAGCAGTTCGGGACTTTCTGAAAAACTGTTTTTT.